The 9 T cell receptor beta chains below all came from one sample that was sequenced in a study of T cell clonality in common variable immunodeficiency. Findings and caveats of the study: Common variable immunodeficiency TCR beta sequences reportedly had fewer deletions and N-nucleotide insertions.

Produced via immunoSEQ multiplex PCR; TCRdb's table is partial and in-frame only. The sample shows fewer than 20,000 clones, none of them appearing just once. These receptors' targets are unknown. Sample: peripheral blood mononuclear cells. These receptors were taken from a human donor with common variable immunodeficiency.

A word on this clone: The CDR3 extends 3 residues past the end of the read, so its final part is completed from the germline J gene. V gene TRBV6-1 combines with J gene TRBJ1-2; tentative D call: TRBD1 (6 bases). CDR1 and CDR2 from the germline V gene are MNHNS and SASEGT. This CDR3 contains 14 residues. CDR3 loop: CASSEALGQTGYTF. The covered CDR3 bases are TGTGCCAGCAGTGAAGCGCTCGGACAGACCGGC.

Details on this clone: The read gets to within 3 residues of the CDR3 end, and the germline J gene fills in the rest. This rearrangement joins TRBV29-1 to TRBJ2-5; D is possibly TRBD1 (5 bases). Germline loops: CDR1 SQVTM, CDR2 ANQGSEA. V lost 0 bases, J lost 5 bases, and 16 bases lay in between. This CDR3 comprises 15 residues. CDR3 bases read: TGCAGCGTTGAAGATCTGGCAGGGCTGGCGGAGACC. It translates to CSVEDLAGLAET. The CDR3 in full is CSVEDLAGLAETQYF. Combining the CDR3 with reference TRBV29-1 and TRBJ2-5 gives the whole variable domain SAVISQKPSRDICQRGTSLTIQCQVDSQVTMMFWYRQQPGQSLTLIATANQGSEATYESGFVIDKFPISRPNLTFSTLTVSNMSPEDSSIYLCSVEDLAGLAETQYFGPGTRLLVL.

This clone has just a few counts. The CDR3 end falls 3 residues outside the read, so it is completed with the germline J gene. The J gene is TRBJ2-1, the V gene TRBV2; D ambiguous. Germline CDR1 SNHLY, CDR2 FYNNEI. The V gene lost 4 bases and the J gene lost 8 bases, with 9 bases spanning the gap. The CDR3 spans 12 residues. The CDR3 is CASSGAWYEQFF. The covered CDR3 bases are TGTGCCAGCAGTGGGGCTTGGTATGAG. Full variable domain (missing parts from reference TRBV2 and TRBJ2-1): EPEVTQTPSHQVTQMGQEVILRCVPISNHLYFYWYRQILGQKVEFLVSFYNNEISEKSEIFDDQFSVERPDGSNFTLKIRSTKLEDSAMYFCASSGAWYEQFFGPGTRLTVL.

This clone was seen only a few times. The read ends 3 residues shy of where the CDR3 ends; the end is completed using the germline J gene. The chain carries TRBV6-2 or TRBV6-3 and TRBJ1-2; D is possibly TRBD1 (6 bases). The germline V and J ends were trimmed by 6 bases and 4 bases, with 15 bases remaining between them. The CDR3 consists of 14 residues. Germline V CDR1 and CDR2: MNHEY, SVGEGT. This CDR3 is CASSLLAGVYGYTF. The covered CDR3 bases are TGTGCCAGCAGCCTGCTGGCAGGGGTCTATGGC.

This clone was seen ten or more times. The read ends 3 residues early relative to the CDR3; the germline J gene fills the gap. The chain carries TRBV19 and TRBJ1-1; 8 nucleotides line up with TRBD1. The V segment lost 7 bases and the J segment 5 bases; nucleotides outside the gene matches: 3. Germline V gene sequence: CDR1 LNHDA, CDR2 SQIVND (reference sequence). There are 12 residues in the CDR3. Incomplete CDR3 DNA: TGTGCCAGTAACACAGGGGGGACTGAA. It encodes CASNTGGTE. The whole CDR3 is CASNTGGTEAFF.

This clone occurred many times. Here the CDR3 reads CASSPLGQGYSPLHF. The CDR3 bases that were read are TGTGCCAGTAGTCCCCTGGGACAGGGTTATTCACCC. V gene TRBV19 combines with J gene TRBJ1-6, with 9 bases fitting TRBD1. The CDR3 end falls 3 residues outside the read, so it is completed with the germline J gene. The CDR3 sequence is 15 residues long. From germline, CDR1 is LNHDA and CDR2 SQIVND (reference sequence). With 5 bases clipped from V and 8 bases from J, the junction kept 7 bases outside the gene matches.

As regards this clone: The CDR3 end falls 3 residues outside the read, so it is completed with the germline J gene. V usage is TRBV19 and J usage is TRBJ2-5; 7 positions match TRBD2. The trim removed 4 bases at V and 2 bases at J, leaving 7 bases unmatched. Germline assignment: CDR1 LNHDA and CDR2 SQIVND (reference sequence). The CDR3 is 15 residues long. The CDR3 sequence: CASSTNTAGQETQYF. Partial CDR3 DNA: TGTGCCAGTAGTACAAATACAGCGGGGCAAGAGACC.

This clone was detected many times. The read falls 3 residues short of the CDR3 end, and the missing part is taken from the germline J gene. The V and J genes are TRBV7-2 and TRBJ2-7; TRBD2 agrees at 8 bases. The trim removed 5 bases at V and 4 bases at J, leaving 7 bases unmatched. Germline CDR1 SGHTA, CDR2 FQGNSA. The CDR3 has 14 amino acids. CDR3: CASSPPTSGYEQYF. CDR3 bases read: TGTGCCAGCAGCCCGCCTACTAGCGGTTACGAG.

In this sample, this clone turned up a few times. Read coverage stops 3 residues before the CDR3 terminus; the germline J gene supplies the remainder. This sequence joins TRBV7-2 and TRBJ2-3; 13 bases agree with TRBD2. The junction had 7 bases not matched to a gene; V was cut back by 5 bases and J by 8 bases. This CDR3 is 15 amino acids long. Germline V CDR1 and CDR2: SGHTA, FQGNSA. CDR3 DNA, as far as it was read: TGTGCCAGCAGCCGGACTAGCGGGGGTTGGGGTACG. It is translated as CASSRTSGGWGT. The full CDR3 protein reads CASSRTSGGWGTQYF.